This TCR beta chain was sequenced in a study of T cells expressing NK-cell markers. As for the study in general: HCMV seropositivity marked most of the eight sequenced donors; one was seronegative.

Libraries used 5'RACE template switching adding universal primer site and UMIs. TCRdb re-called the 5' RACE reads; every CDR3 protein appears as one record, without DNA. The repertoire table contains fewer than 400,000 distinct CDR3 sequences. The CDR3 runs 15 residues. Study conclusions and caveats: The study found these clonotypes also leading the CD3+CD56-NKG2C+ fraction in several donors. Dominant NKG2C+ clonotypes made up roughly 1.0-8% of CD8+ T cells in 5 or 6 donors.

As to this clonotype: Its antigen is currently unknown.

Sequenced: blood T cells: a sorted CD56 or NKG2C T cell subset, CD4+ or CD8+ T cells, or bulk PBMC T cells (not recorded which). This receptor was taken from a man aged 18-69 years in good health. The chain recombines TRBV12-3 or TRBV12-4 with TRBJ2-7; lacking DNA, the TRBD1 call made by TCRdb goes unchecked. CDR3 sequence: CASSWGTGDGDEQYF.